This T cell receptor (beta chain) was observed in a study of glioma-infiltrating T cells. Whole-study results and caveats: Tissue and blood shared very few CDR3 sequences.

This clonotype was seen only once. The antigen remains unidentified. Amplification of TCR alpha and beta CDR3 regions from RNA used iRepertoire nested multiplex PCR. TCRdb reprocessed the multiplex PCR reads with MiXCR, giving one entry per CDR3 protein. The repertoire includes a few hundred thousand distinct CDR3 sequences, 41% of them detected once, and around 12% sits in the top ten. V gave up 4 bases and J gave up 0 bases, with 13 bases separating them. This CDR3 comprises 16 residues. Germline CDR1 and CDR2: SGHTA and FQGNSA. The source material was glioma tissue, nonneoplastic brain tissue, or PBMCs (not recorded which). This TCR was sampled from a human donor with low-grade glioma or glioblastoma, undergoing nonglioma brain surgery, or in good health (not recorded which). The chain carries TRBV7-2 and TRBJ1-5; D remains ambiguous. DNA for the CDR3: TGTGCCAGCAGCTCCGGGAACGATAATAGCAATCAGCCCCAGCATTTT. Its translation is CASSSGNDNSNQPQHF.